The rows below give T cell receptor beta chains drawn from one sample of a study of OX40 agonist ivuxolimab in advanced cancers. Assay: immunoSEQ multiplex PCR; the TCRdb copy retains only in-frame clones and omits some. The repertoire holds about 58,000 clones, roughly nine tenths seen once, with about 12% in the top ten. The sample consisted of CD4+ or CD8+ T cells sorted from blood, taken in a trial of the OX40 agonist ivuxolimab. These receptors came from an adult with an advanced solid tumor such as melanoma, head and neck, liver or kidney cancer. The conserved cysteine and the conserved F or W are not part of the CDR3 here.

TRBJ1-6,TRBV4-2,ASSQIPQEPLH
TRBJ2-1,TRBV27,ASKGVTYNEQF
TRBJ2-2,TRBV6-1,ASTTLYRGGELF
TRBJ2-2,TRBV27,ASSQQTGELF
TRBJ1-1,TRBV19,ASRDIYGGTEAF
TRBJ1-1,TRBV5-4,ASSGGVNTEAF
TRBJ2-7,TRBV5-6,ASSGAGTSFYEQY
TRBJ2-3,TRBV18,ASSPVLFRDTTSTDTQY
TRBJ1-1,TRBV19,ASAIGNTEAF
TRBJ1-1,TRBV5-5,ASSLVGTEAF
TRBJ2-5,TRBV21-1,ASSKGDDRPNNQETQY
TRBJ2-1,TRBV11-2,ASSLKRGTYNEQF
TRBJ1-1,TRBV10-2,ASSVTGNTEAF
TRBJ2-1,TRBV6-5,ASSYGEGRSNEQF
TRBJ2-3,TRBV7-2,ASSPGTGLGTQY
TRBJ2-5,TRBV19,ASSIGPSGKETQY
TRBJ2-1,TRBV7-2,ASSFLAVHNEQF
TRBJ2-7,TRBV4-1,ASSQSQAGGIYEQY
TRBJ1-5,TRBV4-1,ASSPFDGNQPQH
TRBJ1-1,TRBV7-2,ASGEGAEAF
TRBJ2-1,TRBV9,AAGTLSYNEQF
TRBJ2-7,TRBV4-2,ASSPTPSREQY
TRBJ1-4,TRBV7-6,ASSLGYGRGEKLF
TRBJ2-7,TRBV6-1,ASSVSGEAYEQY
TRBJ2-1,TRBV14,ASRRSPGGAYNEQF
TRBJ1-1,TRBV27,ASSYSWGAGTEAF
TRBJ2-2,TRBV5-1,ASSLDLAVNTGELF
TRBJ2-1,TRBV19,ASRIGGPLNYNEQF
TRBJ1-4,TRBV30,AWSVGVGTIYEKLF